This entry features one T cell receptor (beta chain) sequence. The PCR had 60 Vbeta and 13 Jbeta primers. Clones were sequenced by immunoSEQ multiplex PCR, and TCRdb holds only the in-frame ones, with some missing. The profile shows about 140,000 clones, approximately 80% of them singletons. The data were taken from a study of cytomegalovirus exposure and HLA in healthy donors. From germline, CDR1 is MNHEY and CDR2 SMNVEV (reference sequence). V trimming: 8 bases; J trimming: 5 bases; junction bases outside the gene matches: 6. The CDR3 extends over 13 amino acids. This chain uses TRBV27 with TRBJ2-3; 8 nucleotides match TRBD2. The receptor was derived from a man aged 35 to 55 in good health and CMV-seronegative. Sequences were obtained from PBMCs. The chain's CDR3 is CASARGGVDTQYF. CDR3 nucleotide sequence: TGTGCCAGCGCCCGGGGGGGCGTAGATACGCAGTATTTT.